This is a list of T cell receptor beta chains from one sample in a study of T cells in Graves' hyperthyroidism and ophthalmopathy. TCRdb called the multiplex PCR reads again in MiXCR, with one record for every CDR3 protein. The sample gives approximately 510,000 distinct CDR3 sequences, less than 25% of which show up once; more than 25% is in the top ten. The specimen was blood. The receptors derive from a man between 18 and 35 years old with Graves' hyperthyroidism. Each CDR3 is given with its conserved first and last residue. A D gene is named only where the DNA matches it firmly. Where a row states a size, it is once, few, many or the class of an expanded clone; other rows omit it.

v_gene	d_gene	abundance	j_gene	CDR3aa	CDR3nt
TRBV7-3	NA	few	TRBJ1-1	CASSLEVCGANTEAFF	TGTGCCAGCAGCTTAGAGGTCTGCGGGGCGAACACTGAAGCTTTCTTT
TRBV12-3/TRBV12-4	NA	NA	TRBJ1-5	CASSLDWVQPQHF	TGTGCCAGCAGTCTTGACTGGGTACAGCCCCAGCATTTT
TRBV7-8	TRBD2	many	TRBJ2-5	CASSLSLAGGWRETQYF	TGTGCCAGCAGCTTAAGTCTAGCGGGGGGGTGGAGAGAGACCCAGTACTTC
TRBV27	NA	NA	TRBJ1-2	CASSFQGAGYTF	TGTGCCAGCAGTTTCCAAGGGGCTGGCTACACCTTC
TRBV7-6	NA	many	TRBJ2-7	CASSFSTEGGSYEQYF	TGTGCCAGCAGCTTTTCCACTGAAGGGGGGTCCTACGAGCAGTACTTC
TRBV12-5	NA	many	TRBJ1-1	CASAVTEAFF	TGTGCTAGTGCGGTCACTGAAGCTTTCTTT
TRBV27	NA	many	TRBJ1-1	CASSLEGVWDTEAFF	TGTGCCAGCAGTTTGGAGGGAGTTTGGGACACTGAAGCTTTCTTT
TRBV7-9	TRBD2	few	TRBJ2-7	CASSGTSGYEQYF	TGTGCCAGCAGCGGGACTAGCGGGTACGAGCAGTACTTC
TRBV7-9	NA	many	TRBJ1-2	CASSSHLQGLYGYTF	TGTGCCAGCAGCTCACACCTTCAGGGACTATATGGCTACACCTTC
TRBV28	TRBD1	many	TRBJ2-7	CASGVEGARYEQYF	TGTGCCAGCGGGGTAGAGGGGGCTAGGTACGAGCAGTACTTC
TRBV5-1	NA	few	TRBJ2-7	CAPGELSSYEQYF	TGCGCGCCCGGGGAGCTGAGCTCCTACGAGCAGTACTTC
TRBV12-3/TRBV12-4	NA	few	TRBJ1-1	CASSTRDTPEAFF	TGTGCCAGCAGTACCCGGGACACCCCTGAAGCTTTCTTT
TRBV7-9	NA	many	TRBJ2-7	CASSPPDGGSYEQYF	TGTGCCAGCAGCCCGCCGGACGGTGGCTCCTACGAGCAGTACTTC
TRBV6-1	NA	many	TRBJ1-2	CASSAVGYGYTF	TGTGCCAGCAGTGCCGTGGGGTATGGCTACACCTTC